Presented here are 8 T cell receptor beta chains from one specimen sequenced in a study of cytomegalovirus exposure and HLA in healthy donors. Use of 60 Vbeta and 13 Jbeta primers characterized the PCR. TCRdb keeps only in-frame clones here, not all; method: immunoSEQ multiplex PCR. Of 150,000 to 200,000 clones in the sample, 65% to 85% were seen once. Material: PBMCs. Receptors originate from a woman in her 40s in good health and CMV-seropositive.

J is TRBJ1-1 and V is TRBV5-1; D might be TRBD1 (6 bases). Trimming removed 4 bases at V and 3 bases at J, with 13 bases between. There are 14 residues in the CDR3. Per the germline V gene, CDR1 is SGHRS and CDR2 is YFSETQ. This chain's CDR3 is CASSLVGGDTEAFF. In DNA, the CDR3 is TGCGCCAGCAGCCTTGTAGGGGGGGACACTGAAGCTTTCTTT.

This clone has only a few counts. The chain joins TRBV5-1 to TRBJ2-6; the D is unclear. This CDR3 contains 14 residues. The V end was cut by 5 bases, the J end by 0 bases, with 6 bases between. Per germline, CDR1 SGHRS and CDR2 YFSETQ. The CDR3 spells CASSLDSGANVLTF. The CDR3 DNA reads TGCGCCAGCAGTTTAGACTCTGGGGCCAACGTCCTGACTTTC.

This chain connects TRBV28 to TRBJ2-5; 9 nucleotides line up with TRBD1. This CDR3 region has 12 residues. CDR1 and CDR2 (germline): MDHEN, SYDVKM. The ends lost 3 bases at V and 11 bases at J; junction bases unmatched: 4. In DNA form, the CDR3 reads TGTGCCAGCAGTTTGGACAGGGGTGAGCAGTACTTC. It codes for CASSLDRGEQYF.

CDR3 DNA: TGTGCCATCAGTGACTCCGTCCGGGGGGCCAAAAACATTCAGTACTTC. This sequence encodes CAISDSVRGAKNIQYF. The rearrangement uses TRBV10-3 and TRBJ2-4; a weak D match, TRBD2 (6 bases). Germline lookup yields CDR1 ENHRY and CDR2 SYGVKD. Trimming removed 3 bases at V and 1 base at J, with 13 bases between. The CDR3 is made up of 16 amino acids.

This clone came up a few times. Other DNA sequences in this sample translate to the same CDR3. This chain joins TRBV7-2 and TRBJ2-5; D uncertain. Trimming took off 4 bases at V and 2 bases at J, with 2 bases between the two ends. Germline V lookup: CDR1 SGHTA, CDR2 FQGNSA. The CDR3 length is 11 residues. CDR3 sequence reads: CASSSQETQYF. In DNA, the CDR3 is TGTGCCAGCAGCTCACAAGAGACCCAGTACTTC.

The rearrangement links TRBV9 to TRBJ2-2; D is unresolved. The V end was cut by 4 bases, the J end by 5 bases, with 6 bases between. The CDR3 is 12 residues long. Germline assignment: CDR1 SGDLS and CDR2 YYNGEE. The CDR3 loop reads CASSSYTGELFF. For the CDR3, the DNA is TGTGCCAGCAGCTCCTATACCGGGGAGCTGTTTTTT.

The rearrangement uses TRBV19 and TRBJ1-2; tentative D call: TRBD1 (6 bases). Germline V gene lookup returns CDR1 LNHDA and CDR2 SQIVND (reference sequence). Trimming cost V 3 bases and J 6 bases, with 20 bases left between them. The CDR3 loop spans 16 amino acids. The CDR3 region is CASSIRRPQGLHGYTF. The CDR3 DNA sequence: TGTGCCAGTAGTATCCGCCGACCTCAGGGGTTGCATGGCTACACCTTC.

The genes are TRBV15 and TRBJ2-5; 10 bases match TRBD2. The CDR3 consists of 15 residues. Germline CDR1 and CDR2: LNHNV and YYDKDF (reference sequence). V lost 5 bases to trimming and J lost 1 base; unmatched junction nucleotides: 4. Here the CDR3 DNA reads TGTGCCACCAGCTCTCGGACTAGCGGCCAAGAGACCCAGTACTTC. Residues: CATSSRTSGQETQYF. Variable domain in full (rest from reference TRBV15 and TRBJ2-5): DAMVIQNPRYQVTQFGKPVTLSCSQTLNHNVMYWYQQKSSQAPKLLFHYYDKDFNNEADTPDNFQSRRPNTSFCFLDIRSPGLGDTAMYLCATSSRTSGQETQYFGPGTRLLVL.